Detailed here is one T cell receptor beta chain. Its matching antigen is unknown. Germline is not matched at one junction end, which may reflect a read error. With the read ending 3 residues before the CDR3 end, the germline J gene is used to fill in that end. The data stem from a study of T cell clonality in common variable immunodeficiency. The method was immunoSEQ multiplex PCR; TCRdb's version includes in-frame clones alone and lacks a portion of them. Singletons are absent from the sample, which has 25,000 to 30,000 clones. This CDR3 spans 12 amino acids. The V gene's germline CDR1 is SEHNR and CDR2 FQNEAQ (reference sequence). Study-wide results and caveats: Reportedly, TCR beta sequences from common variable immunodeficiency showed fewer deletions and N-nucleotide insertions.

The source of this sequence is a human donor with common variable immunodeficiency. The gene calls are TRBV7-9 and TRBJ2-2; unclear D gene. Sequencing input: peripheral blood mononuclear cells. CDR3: CSSSHDTGELFF. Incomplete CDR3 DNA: TGTTCCAGCAGCCATGACACCGGGGAG.